This record concerns one TCR beta chain sequence. This specimen belongs to a study of blood T cell repertoires in COVID-19. It was during active infection that Seattle patients were enrolled and then longitudinally followed. Germline V lookup: CDR1 GTSNPN, CDR2 SVGIG (reference sequence). The V gene end was trimmed by 8 bases and the J gene end by 1 base; junction bases not matched to a gene: 6. The CDR3 is made up of 14 amino acids. Clones were read by immunoSEQ multiplex PCR, and TCRdb kept only the in-frame ones, dropping some. This table holds about 250,000 clones, under 85% found once. The TCR comes from a human donor with COVID-19, enrolled during active disease. The donor label of this sample is uncertain. Sequenced sample: peripheral blood. V gene TRBV30 combines with J gene TRBJ2-2; TRBD1 aligns across 8 bases. The CDR3 loop is CARDRGWNTGELFF. The CDR3 DNA reads as TGTGCCCGTGACAGGGGTTGGAACACCGGGGAGCTGTTTTTT.